Listed here are 20 T cell receptor beta chains from one sample, sequenced in a study of cytomegalovirus exposure and HLA in healthy donors. The PCR used 60 Vbeta and 13 Jbeta primers. Measured with immunoSEQ multiplex PCR; TCRdb has only the in-frame clones, and not every one. This sample's table reports about 210,000 clones. Material for sequencing was PBMCs. These receptors all come from a woman aged 30 to 39 in good health and CMV-seropositive.

This rearrangement joins TRBV6-5 to TRBJ2-1, with 9 bases lining up with TRBD1. Germline CDR1 is MNHEY and CDR2 is SVGAGI. Trimming at V came to 6 bases and at J to 6 bases, leaving 9 bases not matched to a gene. CDR3 length: 15 amino acids. The CDR3 bases are TGTGCCAGCAGACGCCCCGGGACAGGGTCCAATGAGCAGTTCTTC. Protein product: CASRRPGTGSNEQFF.

The V call is TRBV2, the J call TRBJ2-1; weak D call: TRBD2 (6 bases). Between the trimmed V and J ends, which lost 7 bases and 1 base, there was a span of 11 bases. The CDR3 is made up of 14 amino acids. The germline gives CDR1 SNHLY, CDR2 FYNNEI. CDR3 coding DNA: TGTGCCAGCATCTTGGAGGGGTCCTACAATGAGCAGTTCTTC. As protein: CASILEGSYNEQFF.

J is TRBJ2-7 and V is TRBV19; 8 bases map to TRBD1. The CDR3 contains 12 residues. Trimming at V came to 6 bases and at J to 5 bases, leaving 3 bases not matched to a gene. Germline-derived CDR1 and CDR2 are LNHDA and SQIVND (reference sequence). This chain's CDR3 is CASSDRGHEQYF. In DNA form, the CDR3 reads TGTGCCAGTAGCGACAGGGGCCACGAGCAGTACTTC.

CDR3 sequence: CASSLEGLSNQPQHF. DNA for the CDR3: TGTGCCAGCAGTTTAGAGGGTCTTAGCAATCAGCCCCAGCATTTT. J is TRBJ1-5 and V is TRBV28; D gene uncertain. The CDR3 runs to 15 residues. Between the trimmed V and J ends, which lost 2 bases and 0 bases, there was a span of 8 bases. Germline V gene data show CDR1 as MDHEN and CDR2 as SYDVKM.

The V and J genes are TRBV4-1 and TRBJ1-1, with a tentative D call TRBD1 (6 bases). V lost 5 bases, J lost 6 bases, and 19 bases lay in between. CDR1 and CDR2 from the germline V gene are MGHRA and YSYEKL. The CDR3 consists of 15 residues. In DNA form, the CDR3 reads TGCGCCAGCAGCGCGAGGAGCGAACAGGGCGCTGAAGCTTTCTTT. It is translated as CASSARSEQGAEAFF.

The rearrangement links TRBV7-8 to TRBJ2-1, with TRBD2 matching over 10 bases. The V gene end was trimmed by 5 bases and the J gene end by 7 bases; junction bases not matched to a gene: 11. The CDR3 runs 16 residues. Germline-derived CDR1 and CDR2 are SGHVS and FQNEAQ. The CDR3 reads CASSPLLAGIENEQFF. Written as DNA, the CDR3 is TGTGCCAGCAGCCCATTACTAGCGGGAATAGAGAATGAGCAGTTCTTC. The whole variable domain, remainder taken from reference TRBV7-8 and TRBJ2-1, is GAGVSQSPRYKVAKRGQDVALRCDPISGHVSLFWYQQALGQGPEFLTYFQNEAQLDKSGLPSDRFFAERPEGSVSTLKIQRTQQEDSAVYLCASSPLLAGIENEQFFGPGTRLTVL.

The J gene is TRBJ2-1, the V gene TRBV18; a possible D gene is TRBD1 (5 bases). Germline V lookup: CDR1 KGHSH, CDR2 LQKENI. The V end lost 2 bases, the J end lost 7 bases, and 18 bases lay between the germline ends. The CDR3 runs to 16 residues. The CDR3 nucleotides read TGTGCCAGCTCACCAACGATTGATAGGGGTAGGAATGAGCAGTTCTTC. Protein product: CASSPTIDRGRNEQFF. Based on the CDR3 plus reference TRBV18 and TRBJ2-1, the full variable domain is NAGVMQNPRHLVRRRGQEARLRCSPMKGHSHVYWYRQLPEEGLKFMVYLQKENIIDESGMPKERFSAEFPKEGPSILRIQQVVRGDSAAYFCASSPTIDRGRNEQFFGPGTRLTVL.

This sequence joins TRBV18 and TRBJ2-1; 8 bases match TRBD1. The germline V gene has CDR1 KGHSH and CDR2 LQKENI. The V and J ends lost 5 bases and 8 bases, in that order; junction bases with no gene match: 8. The CDR3 runs 14 residues. This CDR3 reads CASSGIQGVDEQFF. The DNA of the CDR3 is TGTGCCAGCTCAGGGATACAGGGGGTGGATGAGCAGTTCTTC.

J is TRBJ1-2 and V is TRBV27; 8 positions match TRBD1. The trim removed 6 bases at V and 0 bases at J, leaving 6 bases unmatched. Looked up from germline, CDR1 is MNHEY and CDR2 is SMNVEV (reference sequence). There are 15 residues in the CDR3. The CDR3 loop reads CASSLQGAANYGYTF. Written as DNA, the CDR3 is TGTGCCAGCAGCCTCCAGGGGGCCGCTAACTATGGCTACACCTTC.

V and J are TRBV2 and TRBJ1-4; D gene ambiguous. Per the germline V gene, CDR1 is SNHLY and CDR2 is FYNNEI. Trimming took 7 bases from V and 4 from J, leaving 10 bases between them. The CDR3 runs 13 residues. The CDR3 DNA sequence: TGTGCCAGCACACCAGGTCGTAATGAAAAACTGTTTTTT. It specifies CASTPGRNEKLFF.

This chain links TRBV30 with TRBJ2-5; TRBD2 matches 11 bases. V trimming: 2 bases; J trimming: 4 bases; junction bases outside the gene matches: 9. Germline V gene lookup returns CDR1 GTSNPN and CDR2 SVGIG (reference sequence). The CDR3 has 16 amino acids. The CDR3 spells CAWSYPGLAVGETQYF. The CDR3 DNA follows: TGTGCCTGGAGTTATCCGGGACTAGCGGTCGGAGAGACCCAGTACTTC.

This sequence joins TRBV2 and TRBJ2-1, with TRBD2 matching over 9 bases. Trimming cost V 3 bases and J 5 bases; bases outside gene matches: 8. There are 16 residues in the CDR3. CDR1 is SNHLY, CDR2 FYNNEI, per germline. In nucleotides, the CDR3 is TGTGCCAGCAGTGATGTGGGCGGGGGGGCCGACAATGAGCAGTTCTTC. Its protein product is CASSDVGGGADNEQFF.

V gene TRBV28 combines with J gene TRBJ2-1, with 8 bases matching TRBD1. The ends lost 7 bases at V and 8 bases at J; junction bases unmatched: 13. Germline CDR1 is MDHEN and CDR2 is SYDVKM. CDR3 length equals 15 residues. The CDR3 coding sequence is TGTGCCAGCATCTCTAGGGGACAGGCCGAACATGAGCAGTTCTTC. Its translation: CASISRGQAEHEQFF.

Turning to this clone: Other DNA sequences in this specimen translate into the identical CDR3. J is TRBJ2-7 and V is TRBV5-1, with 9 bases lining up with TRBD1. This CDR3 has 13 residues. With V trimmed by 0 bases and J by 7 bases, 2 bases remained unmatched. Looked up from germline, CDR1 is SGHRS and CDR2 is YFSETQ. The CDR3 sequence is CASSLGQGGEQYF. CDR3 nucleotide sequence: TGCGCCAGCAGCTTGGGACAGGGGGGTGAGCAGTACTTC.

V and J are TRBV11-2 and TRBJ2-3; 9 bases match TRBD1. V dropped 5 bases and J dropped 6; count of bases not matched to a gene: 3. The CDR3 is made up of 13 amino acids. The germline V gene has CDR1 SGHAT and CDR2 FQNNGV. CDR3 in DNA: TGTGCCAGCAGCACCGGACAGGGGGATACGCAGTATTTT. Its translation: CASSTGQGDTQYF.

Comments on this clone: Germline and junction disagree at one end, which may indicate a read error. The rearrangement uses TRBV4-3 and TRBJ2-1; 12 nucleotides align to TRBD2. CDR3 size: 17 residues. Per germline, CDR1 LGHNA and CDR2 YSLEER. CDR3: CAGSHLGLAGRNNEQFF. CDR3 DNA sequence: TGCGCCGGCAGCCATCTCGGACTAGCGGGACGAAACAATGAGCAGTTCTTC.

The V and J genes are TRBV14 and TRBJ2-3; D remains unclear. The germline V gene has CDR1 SGHDN and CDR2 FVKESK. V lost 1 base to trimming and J lost 7 bases, with 6 bases between them. CDR3 size: 12 residues. As DNA, the CDR3 is TGTGCCAGCAGCCAAGCAGGTTATACGCAGTATTTT. Its protein is CASSQAGYTQYF.

The gene calls are TRBV10-1 and TRBJ2-1; 8 bases fit TRBD2. V shed 4 bases and J 9 bases; nucleotides not matched to a gene: 11. Germline assignment: CDR1 WNHNN and CDR2 SYGVQD (reference sequence). The CDR3 runs 15 residues. The CDR3 loop reads CASSGGGTSGSEQFF. The CDR3 nucleotides are TGCGCCAGCAGTGGGGGGGGTACTAGCGGTAGTGAGCAGTTCTTC.

The rearrangement joins TRBV10-1 to TRBJ2-1; 13 bases align to TRBD2. There are 16 residues in the CDR3. The germline V gene encodes CDR1 WNHNN and CDR2 SYGVQD (reference sequence). The V and J ends lost 6 bases and 7 bases, in that order; junction bases with no gene match: 9. CDR3: CASSGGGLAGKNEQFF. CDR3 nucleotide sequence: TGCGCCAGCAGCGGTGGGGGACTAGCGGGGAAGAATGAGCAGTTCTTC.

The chain joins TRBV18 to TRBJ2-7, with D possibly TRBD2 on 8 matching bases. Trimming left V 8 bases short and J 3 bases short, with 26 bases between. CDR1 is KGHSH, CDR2 LQKENI, per germline. The CDR3 runs to 17 residues. CDR3 protein: CASPSNGGAGGNYEQYF. CDR3 coding DNA: TGTGCCAGCCCATCCAACGGGGGGGCAGGGGGAAACTACGAGCAGTACTTC.